This is a list of T cell receptor beta chains from one sample in a study of T cell repertoires in cytomegalovirus infection. TCRdb reprocessed the reads via MiXCR and lists one record per CDR3 protein. The table includes around 630,000 distinct CDR3 sequences, roughly 24% detected once. Source material: CD8+ T cells from PBMCs. The receptors come from a human donor in good health (CMV status not recorded). Some clones in this sample may be carry-over from other donors' samples. The CDR3 runs from the conserved cysteine through the conserved F or W.

CDR3 protein: CASSLKAGRVGELFF
J gene: TRBJ2-2
V gene: TRBV7-2

CDR3 protein: CASSLGQGMSYNEQFF
J gene: TRBJ2-1
V gene: TRBV13

CDR3 protein: CASSLKGEETQYF
J gene: TRBJ2-5
V gene: TRBV7-9

CDR3 protein: CASNQDGDTQYF
J gene: TRBJ2-3
V gene: TRBV7-6

CDR3 protein: CASSGGSSPRNEQFF
J gene: TRBJ2-1
V gene: TRBV7-6

CDR3 protein: CANSDRVTDTQYF
J gene: TRBJ2-3
V gene: TRBV28

CDR3 protein: CASRRGIDEQYF
J gene: TRBJ2-7
V gene: TRBV5-1

CDR3 protein: CASSSVGLLAPDTQYF
J gene: TRBJ2-3
V gene: TRBV28

CDR3 protein: CASSVDRDRANVLTF
J gene: TRBJ2-6
V gene: TRBV6-6

CDR3 protein: CASILGATWNTEAFF
J gene: TRBJ1-1
V gene: TRBV6-2/TRBV6-3